At least ten counts were recorded for the clone carrying this TCR beta chain. What it binds is unknown. This record comes from a study of glioma-infiltrating T cells. CDR1 SGHRS and CDR2 YFSETQ come from the germline V gene. This CDR3 comprises 17 residues. The V gene lost 1 base and the J gene lost 1 base, with 14 bases spanning the gap. The study's findings and limits: Tissue-blood divergence was below expectation in non-neoplastic patients, above in gliomas.

Amplification of TCR alpha and beta CDR3 regions from RNA used iRepertoire nested multiplex PCR. One-step reverse transcription and amplification started from around 100-400 ng of tissue mRNA or PBMC total RNA. TCRdb independently ran MiXCR on the multiplex PCR reads; one entry per CDR3 protein. Of about 93,000 distinct CDR3 sequences in the sample, roughly 40% are singletons; the top ten hold more than 30%. Sample: glioma tissue, nonneoplastic brain tissue, or PBMCs (not recorded which). V usage is TRBV5-1 and J usage is TRBJ2-2; perhaps D is TRBD1 or TRBD2 (5 bases each). The origin of this receptor is a human donor with low-grade glioma or glioblastoma, undergoing nonglioma brain surgery, or in good health (not recorded which). CDR3 in amino acids: CASSLFSGAGNTGELFF. DNA for the CDR3: TGCGCCAGCAGCTTGTTCTCCGGGGCAGGGAACACCGGGGAGCTGTTTTTT.